This T cell receptor (beta chain) was sequenced during a study of blood T cell repertoires in COVID-19. Overall study: Both acute and convalescent COVID-19 samples were obtained from the United States, Italy and Spain.

Method: immunoSEQ multiplex PCR; TCRdb's copy keeps in-frame clones and lacks some. The data show tens of thousands of clones, around 83% seen once. The CDR3 sequence is 15 residues long. V lost 5 bases, J lost 4 bases, and 8 bases stayed unmatched. CDR1 is MNHNY, CDR2 SVGAGI, per germline (reference sequence). This chain uses TRBV6-6 with TRBJ2-1, with TRBD1 matching 7 bases. This TCR derives from a woman aged 60-75 years with acute or convalescent COVID-19. Sequencing was performed on peripheral blood. CDR3 loop: CASSPNGQEYNEQFF. The CDR3 DNA is TGTGCCAGCAGTCCCAACGGACAGGAGTACAATGAGCAGTTCTTC.